The T cell receptor beta chain under discussion was sequenced for a study of cytomegalovirus exposure and HLA in healthy donors. Study conclusions and caveats: There were about 160 TCR beta chains listed as cytomegalovirus-associated. Rarity marked most TCR sequences, yet some public TCRs occurred in many donors. Reports showed the classifier diagnosing cytomegalovirus status with high specificity and sensitivity.

The germline V gene encodes CDR1 LNHNV and CDR2 YYDKDF (reference sequence). This CDR3 contains 17 residues. V lost 2 bases and J 9 bases, leaving 23 bases between the germline ends. Libraries were prepared by immunoSEQ multiplex PCR; TCRdb keeps only in-frame clonotypes and omits some of them. The data show hundreds of thousands of clones, with roughly 90% seen just once and approximately 0.86% held by the top ten. Of note for this clone: No antigen is known for it.

The receptor was isolated from a woman between 18 and 30 years old in good health and CMV-seronegative. The chain employs TRBV15 and TRBJ1-5, with D possibly matching TRBD1 (5 bases). The sample comprised PBMCs. CDR3 in amino acids: CATSRSRRTTGVRPQHF. Written as DNA, the CDR3 is TGTGCCACCAGCAGATCCCGGCGGACAACCGGTGTCCGGCCCCAGCATTTT.